This T cell receptor beta chain originates from a study of OX40 agonist ivuxolimab in advanced cancers. Exclusion applied to patients with autoimmune disease history or systemic immunosuppression. This clone was picked up a small number of times. V lost 4 bases, J lost 0 bases, and 2 bases stayed unmatched. From germline, CDR1 is SGHDT and CDR2 YYEEEE. This CDR3 region has 14 residues. Here immunoSEQ multiplex PCR was the method, and the copy in TCRdb shows in-frame clones only, minus some. Altogether about 150,000 clones are present, 90% being singletons, with the ten largest covering around 1%. The chain carries TRBV5-6 and TRBJ2-3; 7 bases line up with TRBD1. The sequencing here drew on CD4+ or CD8+ T cells sorted from blood, taken in a trial of the OX40 agonist ivuxolimab. This TCR derives from an adult with an advanced solid tumor such as melanoma, head and neck, liver or kidney cancer. This chain's CDR3 is CASSIQGSTDTQYF. In DNA, the CDR3 is TGTGCCAGCAGCATACAGGGGAGCACAGATACGCAGTATTTT.